These 11 T cell receptor beta chains share one sample of origin, sequenced in a study of T cells in Graves' hyperthyroidism and ophthalmopathy. Using RNA transcripts as the source, TCR beta CDR3 regions were amplified. An initial round of RT-PCR targeting the TCR CDR3 relied on the HTBI primer set. TCRdb used MiXCR to reprocess the multiplex PCR reads, holding one entry per CDR3 protein. The data show a few hundred thousand distinct CDR3 sequences, approximately 25% seen once. What was sequenced was blood. The receptors originated from a man aged 50-60 years with Graves' hyperthyroidism.

This clonotype was found many times. This chain uses TRBV27 with TRBJ2-3; D is unresolved. The V gene lost 5 bases and the J gene lost 4 bases, with 10 bases spanning the gap. The CDR3 has 13 amino acids. Germline CDR1 and CDR2: MNHEY and SMNVEV (reference sequence). The CDR3 nucleotides read TGTGCCAGCAGTGCCTATATGGCAGATACGCAGTATTTT. Its translation is CASSAYMADTQYF.

This clonotype was recorded many times. The chain links TRBV7-9 to TRBJ2-7; D is tentatively TRBD1 or TRBD2 (6 bases each). With 5 bases removed from V and 0 bases from J, the gap between germline ends came to 23 bases. Germline CDR1 and CDR2: SEHNR and FQNEAQ (reference sequence). This CDR3 has 18 amino acids. The CDR3 spells CASSPTLGGRHGSYEQYF. In DNA, the CDR3 is TGTGCCAGCAGCCCCACTCTAGGGGGGCGCCACGGCTCCTACGAGCAGTACTTC.

This clonotype was seen many times. The chain uses TRBV6-1 and TRBJ2-1; TRBD1 matches at 7 bases. The CDR3 has 15 amino acids. The J segment lost 2 bases and the V segment lost 5 bases, leaving 6 bases of the junction unmatched. The germline CDR1 and CDR2 sequences are MNHNS and SASEGT. The CDR3 here is CASSSSGTAYNEQFF. In DNA form, the CDR3 reads TGTGCCAGCAGTTCTTCCGGGACAGCCTACAATGAGCAGTTCTTC.

The CDR3 loop is CASSLRERERDEQFF. The CDR3 DNA is TGTGCCAGCAGTTTACGGGAGCGGGAGAGGGATGAGCAGTTCTTC. The chain couples TRBV28 to TRBJ2-1; 8 bases map to TRBD2. J lost 8 bases, V lost 2 bases, and 8 bases had no gene match. Germline values: CDR1 MDHEN, CDR2 SYDVKM. The CDR3 sequence is 15 residues long. Filled out from reference TRBV28 and TRBJ2-1, the complete variable domain reads DVKVTQSSRYLVKRTGEKVFLECVQDMDHENMFWYRQDPGLGLRLIYFSYDVKMKEKGDIPEGYSVSREKKERFSLILESASTNQTSMYLCASSLRERERDEQFFGPGTRLTVL.

This clonotype was counted at least ten times. This rearrangement joins TRBV7-9 to TRBJ2-7; 13 bases align to TRBD2. The germline gives CDR1 SEHNR, CDR2 FQNEAQ (reference sequence). CDR3 length: 14 amino acids. V trimming: 4 bases; J trimming: 6 bases; junction bases outside the gene matches: 3. CDR3 nucleotides: TGTGCCAGCAGCTCGGGACTAGCGGGAACCGAGCAGTACTTC. Its protein product is CASSSGLAGTEQYF.

This clonotype was seen more than once but under ten times. The chain has TRBV28 and TRBJ1-2, with 9 bases matching TRBD1. The CDR3 is made up of 12 amino acids. V lost 6 bases, J lost 8 bases, and 4 bases stayed unmatched. Germline CDR1 MDHEN, CDR2 SYDVKM. The CDR3 spells CASSRQGDGYTF. CDR3 nucleotide sequence: TGTGCCAGCAGCCGACAGGGGGACGGCTACACCTTC.

V is TRBV27 and J is TRBJ2-7; 7 nucleotides line up with TRBD2. CDR1 is MNHEY and CDR2 is SMNVEV in the germline V gene (reference sequence). The CDR3 has 13 residues. V lost 3 bases, J lost 7 bases, and 6 bases stayed unmatched. The CDR3 protein is CASSLGREGEQYF. DNA for the CDR3: TGTGCCAGCAGTTTGGGCAGGGAGGGAGAGCAGTACTTC.

This chain joins TRBV20-1 and TRBJ2-5; D may correspond to TRBD1 or TRBD2 (5 bases each). V lost 5 bases, J lost 5 bases, and 12 bases lay in between. Looked up from germline, CDR1 is DFQATT and CDR2 is SNEGSKA (reference sequence). There are 12 residues in the CDR3. CDR3 DNA sequence: TGCAGTGCTCAGACCGAGGGGGAGACCCAGTACTTC. Its protein product is CSAQTEGETQYF.

This rearrangement joins TRBV19 to TRBJ2-1; TRBD1 might be the D (5 bases). The CDR3 contains 14 residues. Germline loops: CDR1 LNHDA, CDR2 SQIVND (reference sequence). The V end was cut by 5 bases, the J end by 9 bases, with 17 bases between. The CDR3: CASSAQVFSSEQFF. CDR3 in DNA: TGTGCCAGTAGTGCACAGGTATTTTCGAGTGAGCAGTTCTTC. Full variable domain (rest looked up from reference TRBV19 and TRBJ2-1): DGGITQSPKYLFRKEGQNVTLSCEQNLNHDAMYWYRQDPGQGLRLIYYSQIVNDFQKGDIAEGYSVSREKKESFPLTVTSAQKNPTAFYLCASSAQVFSSEQFFGPGTRLTVL.

This clonotype showed up just a few times. The rearrangement uses TRBV28 and TRBJ1-2; 7 positions agree with TRBD1. The CDR3 runs to 14 residues. Germline V gives CDR1 MDHEN, CDR2 SYDVKM. V lost 7 bases to trimming and J lost 5 bases; unmatched junction nucleotides: 10. The DNA of the CDR3 is TGTGCCAGCACACATACCGGGACAGTTTATGGCTACACCTTC. It is translated as CASTHTGTVYGYTF.

The genes are TRBV24-1 and TRBJ2-1; 12 positions match TRBD1. The germline CDR1 and CDR2 sequences are KGHDR and SFDVKD. Unmatched junction bases numbered 9, after V lost 3 bases and J lost 10 bases. The CDR3 has 16 residues. DNA of the CDR3: TGTGCCACCAGTGATCCCGGGACAGGGGGCCTCAACGAGCAGTTCTTC. It yields the protein CATSDPGTGGLNEQFF.